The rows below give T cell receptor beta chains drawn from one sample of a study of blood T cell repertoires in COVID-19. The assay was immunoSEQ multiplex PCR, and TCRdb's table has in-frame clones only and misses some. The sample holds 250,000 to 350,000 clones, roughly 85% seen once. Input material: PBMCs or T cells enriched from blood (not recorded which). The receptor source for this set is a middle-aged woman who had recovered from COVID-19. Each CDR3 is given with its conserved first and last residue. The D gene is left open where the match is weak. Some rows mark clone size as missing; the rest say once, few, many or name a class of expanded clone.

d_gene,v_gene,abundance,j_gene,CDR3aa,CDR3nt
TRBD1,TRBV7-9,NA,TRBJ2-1,CASSSSGGPGSEQFF,TGTGCCAGCAGCTCCTCAGGGGGCCCCGGCAGTGAGCAGTTCTTC
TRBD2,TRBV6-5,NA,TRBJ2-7,CASRLAGDPYEQYF,TGTGCCAGCCGACTAGCGGGAGACCCCTACGAGCAGTACTTC
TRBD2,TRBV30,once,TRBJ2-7,CAWSVLKRSGRTHEQYF,TGTGCCTGGAGTGTTCTAAAGCGTAGCGGGAGGACCCACGAGCAGTACTTC
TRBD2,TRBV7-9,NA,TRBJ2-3,CASGPSGSSSDTQYF,TGTGCCAGCGGCCCTAGCGGGAGTTCTTCAGATACGCAGTATTTT
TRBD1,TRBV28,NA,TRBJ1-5,CASSLGDRENQPQHF,TGTGCCAGCAGTTTGGGGGACAGGGAGAATCAGCCCCAGCATTTT
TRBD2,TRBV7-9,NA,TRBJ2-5,CASSAPPQRDPQETQYF,TGTGCCAGCAGCGCACCCCCCCAGCGGGACCCCCAAGAGACCCAGTACTTC
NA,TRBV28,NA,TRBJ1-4,CASSFGGRGREKLFF,TGTGCCAGCAGTTTTGGGGGGAGGGGACGCGAAAAACTGTTTTTT
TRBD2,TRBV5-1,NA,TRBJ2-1,CASSLGRASGRIGDEQFF,TGCGCCAGCAGCTTAGGTCGGGCTAGCGGGAGAATAGGCGATGAGCAGTTCTTC
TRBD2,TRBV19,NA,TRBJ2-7,CASSHRPSGRNLYEQYF,TGTGCCAGTAGTCATCGACCCAGCGGGAGGAACCTCTACGAGCAGTACTTC
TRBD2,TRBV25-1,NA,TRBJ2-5,CASSEQGGVQETQYF,TGTGCCAGCAGTGAACAGGGAGGGGTCCAAGAGACCCAGTACTTC
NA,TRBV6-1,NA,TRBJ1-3,CASSGHRQNSGNTIYF,TGTGCCAGCAGTGGCCACCGACAGAACTCTGGAAACACCATATATTTT
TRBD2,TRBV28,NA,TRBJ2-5,CASRLAGVVETQYF,TGTGCCAGCAGGCTAGCGGGAGTGGTAGAGACCCAGTACTTC
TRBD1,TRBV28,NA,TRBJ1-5,CASSSNRGPDQPQHF,TGTGCCAGCAGTTCCAACAGGGGGCCGGATCAGCCCCAGCATTTT
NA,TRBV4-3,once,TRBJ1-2,CASSRTALGGYGYTF,TGCGCCAGCAGCCGAACCGCGTTGGGGGGATATGGCTACACCTTC
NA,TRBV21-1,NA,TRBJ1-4,CASSRGNGMSTNEKLFF,TGTGCCAGCAGCAGGGGTAACGGGATGTCAACTAATGAAAAACTGTTTTTT
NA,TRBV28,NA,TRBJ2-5,CASSTQEPQETQYF,TGTGCCAGCAGTACCCAGGAACCTCAAGAGACCCAGTACTTC
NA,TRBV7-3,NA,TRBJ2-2,CASSLGAGGRGTGELFF,TGTGCCAGCAGCCTAGGGGCTGGGGGGAGAGGCACCGGGGAGCTGTTTTTT
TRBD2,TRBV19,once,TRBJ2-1,CASSLSGRAPYNEQFF,TGTGCCAGTAGCCTTAGCGGGAGGGCACCCTACAATGAGCAGTTCTTC
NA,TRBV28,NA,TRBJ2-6,CASSFVARGANVLTF,TGTGCCAGCAGTTTTGTGGCTCGAGGGGCCAACGTCCTGACTTTC
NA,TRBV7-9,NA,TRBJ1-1,CASSFTQGTSEAFF,TGTGCCAGCAGCTTCACACAGGGAACGTCTGAAGCTTTCTTT
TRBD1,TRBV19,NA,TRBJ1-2,CASSTSSRGNYGYTF,TGTGCCAGTAGTACCTCGTCCAGGGGGAACTATGGCTACACCTTC
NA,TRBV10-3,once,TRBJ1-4,CATQESTNEKLFF,TGTGCCACCCAGGAATCAACTAATGAAAAACTGTTTTTT
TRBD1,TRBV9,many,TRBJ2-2,CASSVPSGTGHTGELFF,TGTGCCAGCAGCGTGCCTTCCGGGACAGGGCACACCGGGGAGCTGTTTTTT
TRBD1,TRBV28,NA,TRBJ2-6,CASSLGTGAAGANVLTF,TGTGCCAGCAGTTTAGGGACAGGCGCTGCTGGGGCCAACGTCCTGACTTTC
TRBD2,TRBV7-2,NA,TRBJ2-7,CASSFSGSGYEQYF,TGTGCCAGCAGCTTTAGCGGGAGCGGCTACGAGCAGTACTTC
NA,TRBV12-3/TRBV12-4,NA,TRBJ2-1,CASWRGIDEQFF,TGTGCCAGCTGGCGAGGGATCGATGAGCAGTTCTTC
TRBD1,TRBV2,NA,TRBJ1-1,CASRGTEWNTEAFF,TGTGCCAGCAGGGGGACAGAATGGAACACTGAAGCTTTCTTT
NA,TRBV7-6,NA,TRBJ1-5,CASSLAEGGNQPQHF,TGTGCCAGCAGCTTGGCTGAAGGGGGCAATCAGCCCCAGCATTTT
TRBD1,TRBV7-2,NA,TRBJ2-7,CASSINRGSYEQYF,TGTGCCAGCAGCATCAACAGGGGATCCTACGAGCAGTACTTC
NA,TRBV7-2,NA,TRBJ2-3,CASSLRASTDTQYF,TGTGCCAGCAGCTTACGCGCTAGCACAGATACGCAGTATTTT
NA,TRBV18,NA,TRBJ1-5,CASSPLDWSAGQPQHF,TGTGCCAGCTCACCCTTGGACTGGTCAGCGGGTCAGCCCCAGCATTTT
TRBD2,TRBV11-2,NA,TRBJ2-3,CASSFISGRGTDTQYF,TGTGCCAGCAGCTTTATAAGCGGGAGGGGAACAGATACGCAGTATTTT
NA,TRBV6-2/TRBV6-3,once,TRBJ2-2,CASSPLVTSGELFF,TGTGCCAGCAGCCCACTAGTTACGTCCGGGGAGCTGTTTTTT
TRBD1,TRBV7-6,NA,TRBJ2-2,CASSLGPGGNTGELFF,TGTGCCAGCAGCTTAGGCCCAGGGGGCAACACCGGGGAGCTGTTTTTT
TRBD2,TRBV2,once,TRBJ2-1,CASGASGEYNEQFF,TGTGCCAGCGGGGCTAGCGGGGAGTACAATGAGCAGTTCTTC
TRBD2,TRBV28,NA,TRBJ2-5,CASSLGTSGRAWETQYF,TGTGCCAGCAGTCTAGGGACTAGCGGGAGGGCCTGGGAGACCCAGTACTTC
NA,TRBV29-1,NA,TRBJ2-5,CSVKGGTEKPQETQYF,TGCAGCGTAAAAGGCGGGACAGAGAAACCCCAAGAGACCCAGTACTTC
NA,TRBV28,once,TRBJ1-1,CASSFLRTEAFF,TGTGCCAGCAGTTTCCTTCGGACTGAAGCTTTCTTT
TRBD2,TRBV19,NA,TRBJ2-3,CASSTGTTETGQYF,TGTGCCAGTAGTACCGGGACTACCGAAACCGGGCAGTATTTT